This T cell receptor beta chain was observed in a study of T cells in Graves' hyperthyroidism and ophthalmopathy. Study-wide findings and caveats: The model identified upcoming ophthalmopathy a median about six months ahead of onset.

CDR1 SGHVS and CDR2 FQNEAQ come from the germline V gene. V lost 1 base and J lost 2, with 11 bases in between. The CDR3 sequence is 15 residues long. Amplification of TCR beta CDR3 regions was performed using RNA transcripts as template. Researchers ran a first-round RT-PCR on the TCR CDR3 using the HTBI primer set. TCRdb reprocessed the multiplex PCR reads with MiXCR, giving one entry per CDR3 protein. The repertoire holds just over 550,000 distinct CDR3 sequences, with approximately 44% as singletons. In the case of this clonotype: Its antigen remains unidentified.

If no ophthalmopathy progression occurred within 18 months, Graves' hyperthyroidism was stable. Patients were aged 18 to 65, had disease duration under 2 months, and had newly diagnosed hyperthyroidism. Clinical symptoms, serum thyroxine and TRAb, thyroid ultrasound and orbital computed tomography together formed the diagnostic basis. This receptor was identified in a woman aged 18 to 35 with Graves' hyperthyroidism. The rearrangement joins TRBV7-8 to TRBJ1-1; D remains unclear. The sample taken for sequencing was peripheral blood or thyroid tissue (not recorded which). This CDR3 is CASSLVAGINTEAFF. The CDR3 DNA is TGTGCCAGCAGCTTAGTGGCTGGGATAAACACTGAAGCTTTCTTT.